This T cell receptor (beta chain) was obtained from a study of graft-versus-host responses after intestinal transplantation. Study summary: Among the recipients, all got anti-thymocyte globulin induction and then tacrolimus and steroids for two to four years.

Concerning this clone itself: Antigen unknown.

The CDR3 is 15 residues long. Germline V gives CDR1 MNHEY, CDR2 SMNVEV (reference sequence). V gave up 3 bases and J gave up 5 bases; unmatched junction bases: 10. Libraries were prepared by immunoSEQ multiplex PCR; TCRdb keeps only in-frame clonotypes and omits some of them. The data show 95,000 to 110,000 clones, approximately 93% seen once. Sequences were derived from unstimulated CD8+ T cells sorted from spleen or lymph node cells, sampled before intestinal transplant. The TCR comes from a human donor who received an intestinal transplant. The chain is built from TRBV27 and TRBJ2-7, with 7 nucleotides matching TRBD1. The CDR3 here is CASSFQPGGRNEQYF. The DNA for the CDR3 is TGTGCCAGCAGTTTCCAACCAGGGGGTAGAAACGAGCAGTACTTC.